Below are 26 T cell receptor beta chains sequenced from a single sample in a study of cytomegalovirus exposure and HLA in healthy donors. The assay was immunoSEQ multiplex PCR, and TCRdb's table has in-frame clones only and misses some. The top ten hold roughly 0.67% of the sample, which has about 110,000 clones, approximately 94% seen once. The source material was PBMCs. The source of these receptors is a young woman in good health and CMV-seronegative.

The gene calls are TRBV7-8 and TRBJ2-1; weak D call: TRBD2 (5 bases). Trimming removed 1 base at V and 7 bases at J, with 5 bases between. The CDR3 is made up of 12 amino acids. The germline gives CDR1 SGHVS, CDR2 FQNEAQ. CDR3: CASSLVANEQFF. The CDR3 nucleotides are TGTGCCAGCAGCTTAGTAGCGAATGAGCAGTTCTTC.

The chain has TRBV6-1 and TRBJ1-2; TRBD1 matches 9 bases. Unmatched junction bases numbered 8, after V lost 9 bases and J lost 3 bases. In germline, CDR1 is MNHNS, CDR2 SASEGT. The CDR3 totals 14 residues. CDR3 coding DNA: TGTGCCAGAACTACAGGGGGCCACGACTATGGCTACACCTTC. This encodes CARTTGGHDYGYTF.

CDR3: CASSARRGTGGHYEQYF. CDR3 nucleotide sequence: TGTGCCAGCAGCGCGCGACGGGGCACAGGGGGCCACTACGAGCAGTACTTC. The genes are TRBV7-9 and TRBJ2-7; 9 nucleotides agree with TRBD1. The CDR3 has 17 amino acids. Unmatched junction bases numbered 14, after V lost 5 bases and J lost 3 bases. Germline V gene sequence: CDR1 SEHNR, CDR2 FQNEAQ (reference sequence).

The CDR3 DNA reads TGTGCCAGCAGCTTGACAGGGGACTATGGCTACACCTTC. This codes for CASSLTGDYGYTF. The chain links TRBV7-2 to TRBJ1-2, with 8 bases that match TRBD1. CDR1 and CDR2 from the germline V gene are SGHTA and FQGNSA. V was clipped by 3 bases and J by 3 bases; unmatched bases: 0. There are 13 residues in the CDR3.

This clone was recorded once. The chain joins TRBV7-2 to TRBJ2-3; 7 nucleotides agree with TRBD2. The CDR3 extends over 16 amino acids. Trimming took 2 bases from V and 0 from J; bases not matched to a gene: 5. Per germline, CDR1 SGHTA and CDR2 FQGNSA. Written as DNA, the CDR3 is TGTGCCAGCAGCTTATTCGCGGGGGAAAGCACAGATACGCAGTATTTT. This encodes CASSLFAGESTDTQYF.

The chain links TRBV2 to TRBJ2-3; D uncertain. The germline V gene encodes CDR1 SNHLY and CDR2 FYNNEI. Trimming removed 1 base at V and 6 bases at J, with 11 bases between. The CDR3 extends over 14 amino acids. The CDR3 sequence is CASSEGWALDTQYF. CDR3 DNA: TGTGCCAGCAGTGAAGGTTGGGCTCTCGATACGCAGTATTTT.

The genes are TRBV7-2 and TRBJ2-2; D unresolved. The V end lost 1 base, the J end lost 9 bases, and 6 bases lay between the germline ends. Per the germline V gene, CDR1 is SGHTA and CDR2 is FQGNSA. The CDR3 is 12 amino acids. CDR3: CASSLEWRELFF. The CDR3 DNA sequence: TGTGCCAGCAGCTTAGAGTGGCGGGAGCTGTTTTTT.

The V gene is TRBV28, the J gene TRBJ1-2, with D hard to call. Germline CDR1 is MDHEN and CDR2 is SYDVKM. The CDR3 covers 15 residues. V was clipped by 1 base and J by 3 bases, with 12 bases between them. CDR3 region: CASSLSGLMDYGYTF. CDR3 bases: TGTGCCAGCAGTTTATCGGGGTTAATGGACTATGGCTACACCTTC.

J is TRBJ1-3 and V is TRBV6-5, with 8 bases fitting TRBD1. V lost 7 bases, J lost 4 bases, and 9 bases stayed unmatched. The CDR3 loop spans 15 amino acids. CDR1 and CDR2 from the germline V gene are MNHEY and SVGAGI. The CDR3 loop is CASIAAGGYGNTIYF. CDR3 DNA sequence: TGTGCCAGCATTGCGGCAGGGGGCTACGGAAACACCATATATTTT.

The V call is TRBV28, the J call TRBJ2-5, with D uncertain. V was trimmed by 6 bases and J by 2 bases, leaving 4 bases between them. The CDR3 loop spans 11 amino acids. From germline, CDR1 is MDHEN and CDR2 SYDVKM. The CDR3 loop is CASSTQETQYF. The DNA of the CDR3 is TGTGCCAGCAGCACACAAGAGACCCAGTACTTC.

The chain joins TRBV5-5 to TRBJ2-3, with D hard to call. The germline gives CDR1 SGHKS, CDR2 YYEKEE (reference sequence). V lost 1 base to trimming and J lost 3 bases, with 6 bases between them. This CDR3 spans 13 amino acids. The CDR3 DNA follows: TGTGCCAGCAGCTTGATTGCGACAGATACGCAGTATTTT. This sequence encodes CASSLIATDTQYF.

This clone came up a few times. This rearrangement joins TRBV28 to TRBJ2-2; 12 bases agree with TRBD2. CDR1 is MDHEN, CDR2 SYDVKM, per germline. Unmatched junction bases numbered 4, after V lost 3 bases and J lost 5 bases. This CDR3 is 16 amino acids long. The DNA of the CDR3 is TGTGCCAGCAGTTTGATACTAGCGGGGGGTACCGGGGAGCTGTTTTTT. Translation gives CASSLILAGGTGELFF.

With regard to this clone: One end of the junction is discordant with germline, which a read error may explain. The chain recombines TRBV28 with TRBJ2-7; a weak D match, TRBD1 (7 bases). CDR1 is MDHEN and CDR2 is SYDVKM in the germline V gene. CDR3 length equals 14 residues. The CDR3 DNA is TGTGCCAGCAGTTTAGGAGGGGGCTCCCACGAGCAGTACTTC. This sequence encodes CASSLGGGSHEQYF.

The rearrangement joins TRBV18 to TRBJ2-3; weak D call: TRBD1 (5 bases). Trimming took off 1 base at V and 2 bases at J, with 13 bases between the two ends. Germline V gene data show CDR1 as KGHSH and CDR2 as LQKENI. This CDR3 spans 16 amino acids. In nucleotides, the CDR3 is TGTGCCAGCTCACCACAGGGGTCGGGTAACACAGATACGCAGTATTTT. Translating gives CASSPQGSGNTDTQYF.

This clone showed up just once. The chain combines TRBV9 with TRBJ1-1; D not resolved. The CDR3 contains 16 residues. Germline CDR1 reads SGDLS; CDR2 reads YYNGEE. Between the trimmed V and J ends, which lost 2 bases and 0 bases, there was a span of 14 bases. The CDR3 region has the DNA TGTGCCAGCAGCGTGGGCCAGGTGACAATGAACACTGAAGCTTTCTTT. Encoded protein: CASSVGQVTMNTEAFF.

The J gene is TRBJ1-1, the V gene TRBV5-1; D gene ambiguous. V gave up 0 bases and J gave up 4 bases, with 10 bases separating them. CDR1 and CDR2 (germline): SGHRS, YFSETQ. There are 14 residues in the CDR3. CDR3 region: CASSLASGSTEAFF. In nucleotides, the CDR3 is TGCGCCAGCAGCTTGGCATCCGGTTCCACTGAAGCTTTCTTT.

CDR3 in amino acids: CASRPTGVSTDTQYF. The CDR3 coding sequence is TGTGCCAGCAGACCTACAGGGGTTAGCACAGATACGCAGTATTTT. The genes are TRBV2 and TRBJ2-3, with 7 bases aligning to TRBD1. V gave up 6 bases and J gave up 0 bases; unmatched junction bases: 6. CDR1 is SNHLY, CDR2 FYNNEI, per germline. This CDR3 is built from 15 residues. The variable domain in full, with the rest retrieved from reference TRBV2 and TRBJ2-3, is EPEVTQTPSHQVTQMGQEVILRCVPISNHLYFYWYRQILGQKVEFLVSFYNNEISEKSEIFDDQFSVERPDGSNFTLKIRSTKLEDSAMYFCASRPTGVSTDTQYFGPGTRLTVL.

DNA for the CDR3: TGTGCCAGCAGCTTAAGGGGGTCTGGGCAGGGGGTAAATGAGCAGTTCTTC. The encoded protein is CASSLRGSGQGVNEQFF. V and J are TRBV7-2 and TRBJ2-1; 7 bases line up with TRBD1. The V gene end was trimmed by 2 bases and the J gene end by 7 bases; junction bases not matched to a gene: 14. The CDR3 runs 17 residues. Germline V gene sequence: CDR1 SGHTA, CDR2 FQGNSA.

The genes are TRBV7-2 and TRBJ2-3, with D possibly matching TRBD2 (5 bases). CDR1 and CDR2 from the germline V gene are SGHTA and FQGNSA. This CDR3 is 16 amino acids long. V lost 1 base and J 10 bases, leaving 21 bases between the germline ends. Here the CDR3 reads CASSLDPLARSGAQYF. CDR3 coding DNA: TGTGCCAGCAGCTTAGACCCTTTAGCGCGGAGTGGGGCGCAGTATTTT. Full variable domain (rest looked up from reference TRBV7-2 and TRBJ2-3): GAGVSQSPSNKVTEKGKDVELRCDPISGHTALYWYRQSLGQGLEFLIYFQGNSAPDKSGLPSDRFSAERTGGSVSTLTIQRTQQEDSAVYLCASSLDPLARSGAQYFGPGTRLTVL.

The chain couples TRBV2 to TRBJ1-5; the D gene is possibly TRBD1 (6 bases). This CDR3 spans 13 amino acids. Trimming pared 7 bases from V and 4 bases from J, leaving 11 bases between. Germline values: CDR1 SNHLY, CDR2 FYNNEI. The CDR3 loop reads CASTGVVNQPQHF. The CDR3 DNA sequence: TGTGCCAGCACAGGGGTTGTTAATCAGCCCCAGCATTTT.

The chain joins TRBV5-5 to TRBJ1-1; no clear D. CDR3 size: 14 residues. The germline CDR1 and CDR2 sequences are SGHKS and YYEKEE (reference sequence). V gave up 3 bases and J gave up 1 base, with 10 bases separating them. The CDR3 DNA reads as TGTGCCAGCAGCTCCCCAGGCGCGAACACTGAAGCTTTCTTT. Translation gives CASSSPGANTEAFF.

The chain links TRBV7-2 to TRBJ2-1; possible D gene TRBD1, 6 bases. Between the trimmed V and J ends, which lost 5 bases and 8 bases, there was a span of 19 bases. Per the germline V gene, CDR1 is SGHTA and CDR2 is FQGNSA. CDR3 length equals 15 residues. Here the CDR3 reads CASSEQQGIIDEQFF. CDR3 DNA sequence: TGTGCCAGCAGCGAACAACAGGGTATTATTGATGAGCAGTTCTTC.

V is TRBV19 and J is TRBJ2-7; perhaps TRBD2 as D (5 bases). The CDR3 sequence is 15 residues long. Looked up from germline, CDR1 is LNHDA and CDR2 is SQIVND (reference sequence). Trimming took 3 bases from V and 0 from J, leaving 12 bases between them. CDR3 sequence (DNA): TGTGCCAGTAGTATCGGGGATCGGAGCTCCTACGAGCAGTACTTC. Translating gives CASSIGDRSSYEQYF.

The rearrangement joins TRBV5-6 to TRBJ1-6; tentative D call: TRBD1 (5 bases). Trimming left V 0 bases short and J 10 bases short, with 17 bases between. This CDR3 comprises 16 residues. CDR1 is SGHDT, CDR2 YYEEEE, per germline. The CDR3 DNA reads as TGTGCCAGCAGCTTGGGTGGGACTGAGGTCTCCTCACCCCTCCACTTT. Protein: CASSLGGTEVSSPLHF.

V is TRBV5-6 and J is TRBJ1-1, with 9 bases fitting TRBD1. The germline V gene has CDR1 SGHDT and CDR2 YYEEEE. The trim removed 5 bases at V and 2 bases at J, leaving 1 base unmatched. This CDR3 has 13 amino acids. As DNA, the CDR3 is TGTGCCAGCAGACAGGGGGCTAACACTGAAGCTTTCTTT. Protein: CASRQGANTEAFF.

The V and J genes are TRBV2 and TRBJ2-3; 14 bases fit TRBD2. The CDR3 sequence is 18 residues long. V lost 10 bases and J lost 4; bases outside the gene matches: 16. Germline lookup yields CDR1 SNHLY and CDR2 FYNNEI. The CDR3 region is CATNPRRLAGGRADTQYF. The CDR3 coding sequence is TGTGCCACCAACCCCCGTCGACTAGCGGGGGGGCGGGCAGATACGCAGTATTTT.